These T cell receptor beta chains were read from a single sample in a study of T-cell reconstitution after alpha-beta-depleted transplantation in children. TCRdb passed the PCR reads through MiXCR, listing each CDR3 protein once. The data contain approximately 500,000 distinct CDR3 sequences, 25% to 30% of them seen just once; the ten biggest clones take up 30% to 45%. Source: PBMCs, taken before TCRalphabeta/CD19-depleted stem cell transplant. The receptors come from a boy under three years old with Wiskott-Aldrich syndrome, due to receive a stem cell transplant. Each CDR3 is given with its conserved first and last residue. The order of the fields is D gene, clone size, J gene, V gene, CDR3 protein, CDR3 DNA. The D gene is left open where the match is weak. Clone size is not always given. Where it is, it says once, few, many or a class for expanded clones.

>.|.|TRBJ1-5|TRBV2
CASSESVGNQPQHF
TGTGCCAGCAGTGAATCCGTGGGCAATCAGCCCCAGCATTTT
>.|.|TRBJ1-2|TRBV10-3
CAIRRTEDGYTF
TGTGCCATCAGGAGGACGGAGGATGGCTACACCTTC
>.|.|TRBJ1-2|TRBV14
CASSKGWYGYTF
TGTGCCAGCAGCAAAGGGTGGTACGGCTACACCTTC
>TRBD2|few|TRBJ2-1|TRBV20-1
CSARTSGKSYEQFF
TGCAGTGCTCGGACTAGCGGGAAGTCATATGAGCAGTTCTTC
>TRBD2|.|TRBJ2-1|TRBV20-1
CSASRSPSGINSEQFF
TGCAGTGCTAGCCGATCTCCTAGCGGGATAAACAGTGAGCAGTTCTTC
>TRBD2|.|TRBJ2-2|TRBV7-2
CASRTSAGELFF
TGTGCCAGCAGGACTAGCGCCGGGGAGCTGTTTTTT
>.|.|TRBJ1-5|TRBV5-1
CASSPGVYSNQPQHF
TGCGCCAGCAGCCCCGGGGTTTATAGCAATCAGCCCCAGCATTTT
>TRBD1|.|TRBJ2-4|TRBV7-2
CASSLALPGGSIQYF
TGTGCCAGCAGCTTAGCGCTACCAGGGGGTAGCATTCAGTACTTC
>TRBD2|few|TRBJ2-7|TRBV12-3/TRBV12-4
CASSPIAGRSLDEQYF
TGTGCCAGCAGTCCGATAGCGGGAAGAAGTCTGGACGAGCAGTACTTC
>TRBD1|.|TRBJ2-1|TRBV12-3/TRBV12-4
CASSSRDRGKNEQFF
TGTGCCAGCAGTTCTAGGGACAGGGGGAAGAATGAGCAGTTCTTC
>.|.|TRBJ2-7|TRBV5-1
CASSLGSGRHEQYF
TGCGCCAGCAGCTTGGGGTCAGGGCGGCACGAGCAGTACTTC
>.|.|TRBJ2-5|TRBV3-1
CASSQSELSQETQYF
TGTGCCAGCAGCCAAAGCGAACTGAGCCAAGAGACCCAGTACTTC
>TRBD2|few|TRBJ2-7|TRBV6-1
CASRTSGTAPYEQYF
TGTGCCAGCAGAACTAGCGGGACTGCTCCCTACGAGCAGTACTTC
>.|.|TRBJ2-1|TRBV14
CASKNDAGPYNEQFF
TGTGCCAGCAAAAACGATGCGGGACCCTACAATGAGCAGTTCTTC
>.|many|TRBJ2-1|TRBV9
CASSGNEQFF
TGTGCCAGCAGTGGGAATGAGCAGTTCTTC
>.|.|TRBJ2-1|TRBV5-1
CASSLAGREQFF
TGCGCCAGCAGCTTGGCCGGGAGAGAGCAGTTCTTC
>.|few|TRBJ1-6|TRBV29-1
CSVALEGVSPLHF
TGCAGCGTTGCCTTGGAGGGGGTTTCACCCCTCCACTTT
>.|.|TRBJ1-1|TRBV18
CASSLRLDLNTEAFF
TGTGCCAGCTCACTCCGGTTAGATTTGAACACTGAAGCTTTCTTT
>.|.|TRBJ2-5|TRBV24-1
CATSDLEDVWGQETQYF
TGTGCCACCAGTGATTTGGAGGACGTTTGGGGGCAAGAGACCCAGTACTTC
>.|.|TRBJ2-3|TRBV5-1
CASTPDPITDTQYF
TGCGCCAGCACCCCGGACCCGATCACAGATACGCAGTATTTT
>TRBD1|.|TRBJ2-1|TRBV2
CASSVLDRAYSEQFF
TGTGCCAGCAGTGTGTTGGACAGGGCCTACAGTGAGCAGTTCTTC
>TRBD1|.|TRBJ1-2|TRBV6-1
CASRSGQGIGGYTF
TGTGCCAGCAGATCGGGACAGGGGATAGGGGGCTACACCTTC
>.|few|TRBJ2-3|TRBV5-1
CASSFERGDTQYF
TGCGCCAGCAGCTTCGAGAGGGGCGATACGCAGTATTTT
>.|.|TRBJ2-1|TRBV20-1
CSAWTLGRGANEQFF
TGCAGTGCGTGGACCCTAGGGCGCGGAGCCAATGAGCAGTTCTTC
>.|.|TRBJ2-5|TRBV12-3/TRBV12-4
CASSSRVYQETQYF
TGTGCCAGCAGTTCACGGGTGTACCAAGAGACCCAGTACTTC